These T cell receptor beta chains were read from a single sample in a study of blood T cells in healthy people across ages. Using its own MiXCR run on the 5' RACE reads, TCRdb lists one record per CDR3 protein. The table lists hundreds of thousands of distinct CDR3 sequences, about 32% of them singletons. The specimen was blood. The source is a woman aged 80 or over in good health. CDR3s include the opening cysteine and the closing phenylalanine or tryptophan. The order of the fields is clone size, J gene, D gene, V gene, CDR3 DNA, CDR3 protein. The D gene is left open where the match is weak. Clone size is given for some rows only: seen once, a few or many times, or a class if the clone is expanded.

clone size: many; J gene: TRBJ2-3; D gene: -; V gene: TRBV5-1; CDR3 DNA: TGCGCCAGCGGCGAACAGGTCGGCACAGATACGCAGTATTTT; CDR3 protein: CASGEQVGTDTQYF
clone size: -; J gene: TRBJ2-6; D gene: -; V gene: TRBV7-9; CDR3 DNA: TGTGCCAGCAGCTTAGGTCCGGCTGGGGCCAACGTCCTGACTTTC; CDR3 protein: CASSLGPAGANVLTF
clone size: many; J gene: TRBJ1-6; D gene: -; V gene: TRBV20-1; CDR3 DNA: TGCAGTGCTAGAACACCTGCCGGGGAGACACCCCTCCACTTT; CDR3 protein: CSARTPAGETPLHF
clone size: many; J gene: TRBJ2-3; D gene: TRBD2; V gene: TRBV5-1; CDR3 DNA: TGCGCCAGCAGCTCAGGACTAGCGGGGGGCCTTAGCACAGATACGCAGTATTTT; CDR3 protein: CASSSGLAGGLSTDTQYF
clone size: few; J gene: TRBJ1-2; D gene: -; V gene: TRBV6-5; CDR3 DNA: TGTGCCAGCAGTTCAACGGGGGGATTAGGCTACACCTTC; CDR3 protein: CASSSTGGLGYTF
clone size: once; J gene: TRBJ1-5; D gene: -; V gene: TRBV2; CDR3 DNA: TGTGCCGGCAGTTACGGGATCAATCAGCCCCAGCATTTT; CDR3 protein: CAGSYGINQPQHF
clone size: -; J gene: TRBJ2-1; D gene: -; V gene: TRBV5-1; CDR3 DNA: TGCGCCAACAGCTTGGAACCCATGCGTAAGCAGTTCTTC; CDR3 protein: CANSLEPMRKQFF
clone size: many; J gene: TRBJ2-6; D gene: -; V gene: TRBV6-2/TRBV6-3; CDR3 DNA: TGTGCCTCTCAAGCCGACTCTCCCTCTGGGGCCAACGTCCTGACTTTC; CDR3 protein: CASQADSPSGANVLTF
clone size: few; J gene: TRBJ1-6; D gene: -; V gene: TRBV6-1; CDR3 DNA: TGTGCCAGCAGTGAAGCCGGGCGGACACCCCTCCACTTT; CDR3 protein: CASSEAGRTPLHF
clone size: -; J gene: TRBJ2-3; D gene: -; V gene: TRBV18; CDR3 DNA: TGTGCCAGCTCACCACCGCGAGGCGGGGATACGCAGTATTTT; CDR3 protein: CASSPPRGGDTQYF
clone size: many; J gene: TRBJ2-5; D gene: TRBD1; V gene: TRBV7-2; CDR3 DNA: TGTGCCAGCAGCTTAGGGGTAGGACAGGCACGAGCGACCCAGTACTTC; CDR3 protein: CASSLGVGQARATQYF
clone size: many; J gene: TRBJ1-4; D gene: -; V gene: TRBV7-8; CDR3 DNA: TGTGCCAGCAGCTTAGAAGGGGGAAGAGGCGAAAAACTGTTTTTT; CDR3 protein: CASSLEGGRGEKLFF
clone size: -; J gene: TRBJ2-1; D gene: TRBD2; V gene: TRBV5-1; CDR3 DNA: TGCGCCAGCAGCCCGACTAGCGGGAGCTCCTACAATGAGCAGTTCTTC; CDR3 protein: CASSPTSGSSYNEQFF
clone size: many; J gene: TRBJ1-2; D gene: TRBD1; V gene: TRBV7-9; CDR3 DNA: TGTGCCAGCAGCTTAGCGCAGGGGGCCTATGGCTACACCTTC; CDR3 protein: CASSLAQGAYGYTF
clone size: -; J gene: TRBJ1-5; D gene: -; V gene: TRBV4-1; CDR3 DNA: TGCGCCAGCAGCCAAGCGGAAAGACATCAGCCCCAGCATTTT; CDR3 protein: CASSQAERHQPQHF
clone size: -; J gene: TRBJ1-2; D gene: TRBD1; V gene: TRBV20-1; CDR3 DNA: TGCAGTGCTAGAGCCGGGACAGCGAACTATGGCTACACCTTC; CDR3 protein: CSARAGTANYGYTF